The 10 T cell receptor beta chains reported below all come from one sample, sequenced in a study of T-cell memory formation after mild COVID-19. TCRdb itself ran the 5' RACE reads through MiXCR, one entry per CDR3 protein. The sample includes 350,000 to 450,000 distinct CDR3 sequences, approximately 20% of them seen just once. The source material was PBMCs or a T cell subset sorted from them (not recorded which). The receptor source for this set is an adult woman who had mild COVID-19 (a few samples of this study predate the infection). Cell type and time point are not known.

This clonotype has a handful of counts. The V call is TRBV2, the J call TRBJ2-7, with D perhaps matching TRBD1 (5 bases). The length of the CDR3 is 13 residues. V was clipped by 6 bases and J by 3 bases, with 12 bases between them. Germline V CDR1 and CDR2: SNHLY, FYNNEI. CDR3 DNA sequence: TGTGCCAGCAGGATGACAGTTAACTACGAGCAGTACTTC. Residues: CASRMTVNYEQYF. The whole variable domain, filled in from reference TRBV2 and TRBJ2-7, reads EPEVTQTPSHQVTQMGQEVILRCVPISNHLYFYWYRQILGQKVEFLVSFYNNEISEKSEIFDDQFSVERPDGSNFTLKIRSTKLEDSAMYFCASRMTVNYEQYFGPGTRLTVT.

V and J are TRBV5-1 and TRBJ2-1; 10 bases match TRBD2. The CDR3 runs 16 residues. Germline V gene sequence: CDR1 SGHRS, CDR2 YFSETQ. The junction had 6 bases not matched to a gene; V was cut back by 0 bases and J by 6 bases. The CDR3 coding sequence is TGCGCCAGCAGCTTGGATTCTAGCGGGGGAACCAATGAGCAGTTCTTC. It is translated as CASSLDSSGGTNEQFF.

The chain has TRBV7-2 and TRBJ1-1; TRBD1 aligns across 7 bases. The V gene's germline CDR1 is SGHTA and CDR2 FQGNSA. Unmatched junction bases numbered 3, after V lost 4 bases and J lost 4 bases. The CDR3 is made up of 13 amino acids. The CDR3 sequence is CASSSQGGTEAFF. In DNA, the CDR3 is TGTGCCAGCAGCTCGCAGGGGGGCACTGAAGCTTTCTTT. The full variable domain, rest sourced from reference TRBV7-2 and TRBJ1-1, is GAGVSQSPSNKVTEKGKDVELRCDPISGHTALYWYRQSLGQGLEFLIYFQGNSAPDKSGLPSDRFSAERTGGSVSTLTIQRTQQEDSAVYLCASSSQGGTEAFFGQGTRLTVV.

The rearrangement uses TRBV5-1 and TRBJ2-1; TRBD1 aligns across 9 bases. The V gene end was trimmed by 4 bases and the J gene end by 8 bases; junction bases not matched to a gene: 7. The CDR3 covers 14 residues. CDR1 SGHRS and CDR2 YFSETQ come from the germline V gene. CDR3 DNA: TGCGCCAGCAGCAAGGGACAGGGTTTTTATGAGCAGTTCTTC. The encoded protein is CASSKGQGFYEQFF.

A few counts support this clonotype. The chain is built from TRBV29-1 and TRBJ2-5; unclear D gene. Trimming shortened V by 1 base and J by 2 bases, and 8 bases separated the two germline ends. This CDR3 region has 13 residues. CDR1 SQVTM and CDR2 ANQGSEA come from the germline V gene. In nucleotides, the CDR3 is TGCAGCGTTGAAGTGTCCAGACAAGAGACCCAGTACTTC. It yields the protein CSVEVSRQETQYF.

This clonotype has only a few counts. The chain is built from TRBV6-5 and TRBJ1-2; D unclear. The V and J ends lost 11 bases and 2 bases respectively, with 9 bases between them. The CDR3 runs to 11 residues. Per germline, CDR1 MNHEY and CDR2 SVGAGI. CDR3 bases: TGTGCCGCGGCAGCGAACTATGGCTACACCTTC. Protein product: CAAAANYGYTF.

The V gene is TRBV3-1, the J gene TRBJ2-1; D gene unclear. V lost 5 bases and J lost 12, with 14 bases in between. This CDR3 region has 12 residues. Germline values: CDR1 LGHDT, CDR2 YNNKEL (reference sequence). The chain's CDR3 is CASSSTTSPQFF. The CDR3 DNA reads TGTGCCAGCAGCTCGACGACCTCCCCGCAGTTCTTC.

J is TRBJ1-1 and V is TRBV9; no reliable D call. CDR1 and CDR2 from the germline V gene are SGDLS and YYNGEE. V was trimmed by 4 bases and J by 6 bases, leaving 16 bases between them. The CDR3 sequence is 14 residues long. CDR3 in amino acids: CASSTGSGWAEAFF. The CDR3 DNA reads as TGTGCCAGCAGCACCGGCTCGGGGTGGGCTGAAGCTTTCTTT.

Note on this clonotype: A much larger clone is a single base away; this may be a read error. The chain uses TRBV5-1 and TRBJ2-2; no reliable D call. This CDR3 contains 14 residues. Trimming removed 0 bases at V and 7 bases at J, with 10 bases between. CDR1 and CDR2 (germline): SGHRS, YFSETQ. The CDR3 protein is CASSLVSLHGELFF. The DNA for the CDR3 is TGCGCCAGCAGCTTGGTGTCTCTCCACGGGGAGCTGTTTTTT. The variable domain in full, with the rest retrieved from reference TRBV5-1 and TRBJ2-2, is KAGVTQTPRYLIKTRGQQVTLSCSPISGHRSVSWYQQTPGQGLQFLFEYFSETQRNKGNFPGRFSGRQFSNSRSEMNVSTLELGDSALYLCASSLVSLHGELFFGEGSRLTVL.

The chain recombines TRBV18 with TRBJ1-1; D not certain. Germline CDR1 reads KGHSH; CDR2 reads LQKENI. CDR3 length equals 13 residues. V lost 3 bases, J lost 8 bases, and 13 bases lay in between. This chain's CDR3 is CASSPRLGEEAFF. The CDR3 DNA reads TGTGCCAGCTCACCCCGTCTAGGAGAAGAAGCTTTCTTT. Using reference TRBV18 and TRBJ1-1 for the parts outside the CDR3, the full variable domain is NAGVMQNPRHLVRRRGQEARLRCSPMKGHSHVYWYRQLPEEGLKFMVYLQKENIIDESGMPKERFSAEFPKEGPSILRIQQVVRGDSAAYFCASSPRLGEEAFFGQGTRLTVV.